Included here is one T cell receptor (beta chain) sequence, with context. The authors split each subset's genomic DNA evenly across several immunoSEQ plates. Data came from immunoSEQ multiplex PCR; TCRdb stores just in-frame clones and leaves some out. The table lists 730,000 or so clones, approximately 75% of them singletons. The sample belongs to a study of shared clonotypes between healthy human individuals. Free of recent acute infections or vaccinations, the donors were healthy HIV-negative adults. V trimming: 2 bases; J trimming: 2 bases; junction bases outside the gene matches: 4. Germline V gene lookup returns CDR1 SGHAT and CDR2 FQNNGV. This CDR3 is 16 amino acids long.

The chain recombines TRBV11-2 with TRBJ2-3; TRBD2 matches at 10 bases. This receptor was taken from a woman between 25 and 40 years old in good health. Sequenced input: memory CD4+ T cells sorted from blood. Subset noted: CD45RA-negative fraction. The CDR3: CASSLQREGHTDTQYF. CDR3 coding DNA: TGTGCCAGCAGCTTACAGCGGGAGGGCCACACAGATACGCAGTATTTT.